This T cell receptor (beta chain) was sequenced in a study of radiation and T cells in renal cell carcinoma (dated by TCRdb to about 2020). About the study as a whole: The samples were obtained from a clinical trial, where primary renal cell carcinomas were treated with 15 Gy stereotactic body radiation therapy and then removed by nephrectomy 4 weeks afterward. In total, fewer than 55 samples underwent TCR beta sequencing: about 25 tumors plus 27 peripheral blood samples. Across all 55 or so samples, 4,016,671 unique CDR3 nucleotide sequences, encoding 2,658,974 unique CDR3 amino acid sequences, were identified. The full study reports these points: Because pretreatment tumor biopsies were not available, the baseline intratumoral presence of clonotypes could not be determined. With a single-armed trial design, the study had no way to address how radiation dose or scheduling affects the TCR repertoire. In blood, the top tumor clonotypes increased between baseline and 2 weeks post-radiation and then shrank by 4 weeks, which suggests that tumor-resident clones expanded only transiently. Blood repertoire dynamics were not followed beyond 4 weeks after treatment.

This sample's time point label indicates: baseline pretreatment blood. In the paper's terms, the treatment or condition label means: 15 Gy SBRT to primary tumor, nephrectomy 4 weeks later. To follow tumor-enriched clonotypes, peripheral blood was collected serially from radiation-treated patients at baseline and again at 2 weeks and 4 weeks after SBRT. Every patient's renal cell carcinoma showed clear cell pathology. The QIAamp DNA Blood Mini Kit (Qiagen) was used to prepare genomic DNA for TCR sequencing. The analyses included only samples that passed all quality control checks. TCR beta libraries were generated from genomic DNA with the immunoSEQ kit, following the manufacturer's recommendations. Library preparation used a first multiplex PCR with proprietary primers, then a second PCR adding unique barcodes, with bead cleanups after each round. A positive control reaction and a negative control reaction, both provided in the kit, were run with every batch of samples. The final libraries were assessed on an Agilent 4200 TapeStation D1000 ScreenTape, pooled by volume, and quantified by qPCR. Sequencing ran on an Illumina NextSeq500 with a MidOutput 150-cycle cartridge, using 156 Read1 and 15 Index1 cycles with kit custom primers. The pooled library was loaded at 0.9 to 1 pM with a roughly 20% PhiX control spike-in. The study's processing was this. The vendor-processed data were analyzed in R, and a clonotype was defined as all T cells that share the same CDR3 nucleotide sequence. For clone abundance analyses, frequencies were normalized to the 10,000 most abundant clones per sample. Public T cell clones, which averaged fewer than five per sample, were excluded before analysis. An abundance difference of at least 32-fold between compartments was the criterion for calling clonotypes tumor-enriched or baseline blood-enriched. Clonotypes expanded or contracted between blood time points were identified with a beta-binomial differential abundance model. Tumor-blood repertoire similarity was measured with the Baroni-Urbani and Buser coefficient, and groups were compared using two-tailed Wilcoxon tests in R. In its TCRdb copy, this immuneACCESS table keeps in-frame sequences only and misses some clones. Where compared with another copy, unresolved V genes explain less than half of these, and the others have no known cause. V, J and clone size reflect that table, while D and trimming were determined from the DNA. The sample data list about 91,000 clones, and under 90% of these were observed just once. The top ten constitute 5% to 8% of the sample.

Concerning this clone itself: The specificity of this receptor is unknown. No qualities accompany the bases; no much larger clone lies one base away.

V has 0 bases trimmed and J has 3 bases trimmed; junction bases matching no gene number 5. In the germline V gene, CDR1 corresponds to SGHVS and CDR2 to FQNEAQ. CDR3 length: 16 amino acids, cysteine to phenylalanine. Of the read, only the CDR3 DNA is kept; its 48 bases are in frame from base 1. This TCR was sampled from a man aged 60 to 75 with renal cell carcinoma. This chain is built from TRBV7-8 and TRBJ1-2, and 9 junction bases match TRBD1. This material consisted of blood, taken from a patient whose treatment included radiotherapy and nephrectomy. The CDR3 reads as follows: CASSLASGQGHYGYTF. In nucleotides, the sequence is TGTGCCAGCAGCTTAGCGTCGGGACAGGGCCACTATGGCTACACCTTC.